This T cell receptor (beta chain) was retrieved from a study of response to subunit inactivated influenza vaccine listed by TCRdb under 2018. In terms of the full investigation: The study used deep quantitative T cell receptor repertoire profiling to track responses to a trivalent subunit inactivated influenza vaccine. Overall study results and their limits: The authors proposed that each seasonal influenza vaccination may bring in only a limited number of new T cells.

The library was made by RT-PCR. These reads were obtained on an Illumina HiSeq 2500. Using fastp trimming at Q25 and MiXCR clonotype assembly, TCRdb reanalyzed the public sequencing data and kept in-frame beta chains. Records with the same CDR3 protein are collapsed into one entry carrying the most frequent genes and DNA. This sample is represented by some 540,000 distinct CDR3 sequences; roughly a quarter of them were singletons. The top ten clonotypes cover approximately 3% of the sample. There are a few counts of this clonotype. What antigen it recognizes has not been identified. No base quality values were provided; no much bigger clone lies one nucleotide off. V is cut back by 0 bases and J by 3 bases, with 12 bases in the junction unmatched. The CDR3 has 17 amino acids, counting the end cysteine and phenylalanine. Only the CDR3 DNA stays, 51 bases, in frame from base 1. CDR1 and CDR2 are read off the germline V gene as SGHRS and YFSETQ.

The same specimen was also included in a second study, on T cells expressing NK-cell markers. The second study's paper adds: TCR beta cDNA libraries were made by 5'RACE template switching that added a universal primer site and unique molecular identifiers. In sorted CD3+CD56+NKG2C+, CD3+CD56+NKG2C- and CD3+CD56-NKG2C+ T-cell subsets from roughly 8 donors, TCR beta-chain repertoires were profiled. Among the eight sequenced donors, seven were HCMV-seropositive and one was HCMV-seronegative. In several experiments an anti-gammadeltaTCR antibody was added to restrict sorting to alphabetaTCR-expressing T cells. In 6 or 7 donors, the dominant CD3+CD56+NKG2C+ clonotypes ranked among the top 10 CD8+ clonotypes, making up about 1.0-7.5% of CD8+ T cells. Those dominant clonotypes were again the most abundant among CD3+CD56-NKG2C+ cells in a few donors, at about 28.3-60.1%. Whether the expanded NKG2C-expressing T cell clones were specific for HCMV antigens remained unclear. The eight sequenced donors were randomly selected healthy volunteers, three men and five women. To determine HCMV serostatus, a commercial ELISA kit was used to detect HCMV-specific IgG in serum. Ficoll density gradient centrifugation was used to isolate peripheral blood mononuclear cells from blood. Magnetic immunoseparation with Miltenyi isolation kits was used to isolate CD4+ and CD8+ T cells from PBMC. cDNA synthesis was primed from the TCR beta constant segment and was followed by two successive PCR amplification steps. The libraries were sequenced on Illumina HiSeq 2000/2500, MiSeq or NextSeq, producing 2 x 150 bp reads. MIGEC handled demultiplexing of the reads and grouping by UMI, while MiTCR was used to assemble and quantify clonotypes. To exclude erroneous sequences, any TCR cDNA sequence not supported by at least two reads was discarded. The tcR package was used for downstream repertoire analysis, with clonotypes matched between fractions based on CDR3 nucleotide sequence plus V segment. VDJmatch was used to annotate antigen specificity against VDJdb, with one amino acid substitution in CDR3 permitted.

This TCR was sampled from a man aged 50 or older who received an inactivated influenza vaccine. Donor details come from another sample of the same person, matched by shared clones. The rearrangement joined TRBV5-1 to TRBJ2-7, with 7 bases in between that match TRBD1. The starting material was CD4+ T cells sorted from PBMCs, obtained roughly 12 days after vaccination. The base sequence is TGCGCCAGCAGCTTGGGACAAGGAGGTACAGGGGACTACGAGCAGTACTTC. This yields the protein CASSLGQGGTGDYEQYF.